Below, 5 T cell receptor beta chains from the same sample are listed, as sequenced in a study of control samples from healthy donors and cancer patients. Repertoires were generated with immunoSEQ multiplex PCR, while TCRdb's copy carries only in-frame clones and drops some. The sample includes approximately 97,000 clones, roughly 80% of them seen just once. What was sequenced was blood. Receptors originate from a man aged 25-45 years in good health.

This clone was counted once. The V call is TRBV3-1 (or the pseudogene TRBV3-2), the J call TRBJ1-1; no definite D call. The V end was cut by 3 bases, the J end by 4 bases, with 3 bases between. CDR3 length: 11 residues. Germline V gene sequence: CDR1 LGHDT, CDR2 YNNKEL (reference sequence). CDR3 sequence: CASSHTTEAFF. CDR3 nucleotides: TGTGCCAGCAGCCACACCACTGAAGCTTTCTTT.

This chain connects TRBV6-2 or TRBV6-3 to TRBJ1-6; a possible D gene is TRBD1 (5 bases). This CDR3 spans 16 amino acids. Germline V gives CDR1 MNHEY, CDR2 SVGEGT. The ends were cut back, 2 bases at V and 9 bases at J, with 17 bases in the middle. CDR3 amino acids: CASSYTRQGKGSPLHF. CDR3 in DNA: TGTGCCAGCAGTTACACGCGGCAGGGAAAAGGTTCACCCCTCCACTTT.

J is TRBJ2-1 and V is TRBV12-3 or TRBV12-4; D gene unclear. The CDR3 extends over 12 amino acids. Trimming stripped 6 bases from V and 8 bases from J, with 11 bases between. CDR3 bases: TGTGCCAGCAGCCCCGCGTGGGATGAGCAGTTCTTC. It is translated as CASSPAWDEQFF.

This sequence joins TRBV24-1 and TRBJ1-4; 7 bases map to TRBD1. Unmatched junction bases numbered 7, after V lost 2 bases and J lost 5 bases. The CDR3 covers 16 residues. Germline V gene data show CDR1 as KGHDR and CDR2 as SFDVKD. CDR3 in amino acids: CATSDSSRTGNEKLFF. In DNA, the CDR3 is TGTGCCACCAGTGATTCGTCCCGGACAGGAAATGAAAAACTGTTTTTT.

This clone was detected many times. V is TRBV5-1 and J is TRBJ2-7; D call uncertain. V was trimmed by 0 bases and J by 1 base, leaving 8 bases between them. The CDR3 is 14 residues long. Germline V gives CDR1 SGHRS, CDR2 YFSETQ. The CDR3 DNA sequence: TGCGCCAGCAGCTTGGACGAAATATCCTACGAGCAGTACTTC. Its translation is CASSLDEISYEQYF.